This entry features one T cell receptor beta chain sequence. What it binds is unknown. The table came from immunoSEQ multiplex PCR; TCRdb's copy has only in-frame clones and leaves some out. Among over a million clones, about 80% were seen once, and the ten largest hold roughly 0.57%. This sample was taken from a study of shared clonotypes between healthy human individuals. For the study at large: Donor composition was a couple of women and three men, aged 18 to 49. Study-wide findings and caveats: Shared clonotypes: about 5.3% naive CD4, about 3.5% naive CD8, roughly 2.4% memory CD4, 0.4% memory CD8.

The study drew all its donors from Caucasian adults living in Nashville, Tennessee. The CDR3 has 16 residues. The J segment lost 2 bases and the V segment lost 0 bases, leaving 1 base of the junction unmatched. Per the germline V gene, CDR1 is WNHNN and CDR2 is SYGVQD (reference sequence). The receptor comes from a man in his late teens or twenties in good health. Some clones in this sample may be carry-over from other donors' samples. The V gene is TRBV10-1, the J gene TRBJ2-3; TRBD2 matches 11 bases. Sequencing was done on a sample of memory CD4+ T cells from PBMCs. Subset meaning: CD45RA-negative fraction. For the CDR3, the DNA is TGCGCCAGCAGTGAGTCTAGCGGGAGGGTCACAGATACGCAGTATTTT. Translating gives CASSESSGRVTDTQYF.